This T cell receptor (beta chain) was recorded in a study of CD8+ T cells in alopecia areata. Study overall: Each recipient was a roughly 7-11-week-old female C3H/HeJ mouse given skin from a 6-12-month-old C3H/HeJ donor with spontaneous alopecia.

Concerning this clone itself: Its antigen is unknown. Gene and germline names: mouse. The observed sequence ends 4 residues before the CDR3 terminus, with the missing tail filled in from the germline J gene.

Scientists pooled cutaneous lymph node cells and sorted them on CD4, CD8alpha, NKG2D, NKG2ACE and other markers. Study results and limitations: Patients displayed less clarity in TCR sharing than mice, a finding possibly related to HLA. Among the cells sequenced in scalp samples are also the resident alphabeta T cells of normal skin. The study found higher clonality in lesional than normal scalp, especially in alopecia totalis/universalis.

As the sequencing template, cDNA was produced by extracting RNA and reverse transcribing it. Clones were read by immunoSEQ multiplex PCR, and TCRdb kept only the in-frame ones, dropping some. Sampling found 250,000 or so clones, none seen once. Trimming removed 4 bases from V and 0 bases from J, with 16 bases in between. The CDR3 has 16 amino acids. The germline CDR1 and CDR2 sequences are FNHDT and SITEND (reference sequence). The genes are TRBV19 and TRBJ1-1, with D tentatively TRBD1 (6 bases). The sequence was collected from a C3H/HeJ mouse with alopecia areata. Strain MHC haplotype: H2-k. The sequenced sample consisted of CD4+ T cells sorted from a lymph node. The CDR3 bases that were read are TGTGCCAGCAGTCTCACAGGGAGAGTTGCAAACACA. This encodes CASSLTGRVANT. The full CDR3 protein reads CASSLTGRVANTEVFF.